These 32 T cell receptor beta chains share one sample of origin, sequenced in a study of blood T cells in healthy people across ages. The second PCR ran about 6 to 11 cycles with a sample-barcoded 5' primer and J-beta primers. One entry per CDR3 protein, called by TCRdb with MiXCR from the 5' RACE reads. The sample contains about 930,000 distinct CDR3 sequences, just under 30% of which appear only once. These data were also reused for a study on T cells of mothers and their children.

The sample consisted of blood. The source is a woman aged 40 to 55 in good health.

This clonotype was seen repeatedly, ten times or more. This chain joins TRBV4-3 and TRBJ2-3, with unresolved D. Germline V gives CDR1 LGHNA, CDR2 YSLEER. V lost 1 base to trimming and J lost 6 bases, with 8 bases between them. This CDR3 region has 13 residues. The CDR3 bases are TGCGCCAGCAGCCAAGCTCGGACGGATACGCAGTATTTT. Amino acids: CASSQARTDTQYF.

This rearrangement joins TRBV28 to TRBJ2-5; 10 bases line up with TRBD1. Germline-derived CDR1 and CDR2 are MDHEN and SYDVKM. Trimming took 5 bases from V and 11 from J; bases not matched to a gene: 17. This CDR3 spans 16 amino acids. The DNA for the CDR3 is TGTGCCAGCAGTCCAAGCCGGGACAGGGGTTGGTATGAGCAGTACTTC. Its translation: CASSPSRDRGWYEQYF.

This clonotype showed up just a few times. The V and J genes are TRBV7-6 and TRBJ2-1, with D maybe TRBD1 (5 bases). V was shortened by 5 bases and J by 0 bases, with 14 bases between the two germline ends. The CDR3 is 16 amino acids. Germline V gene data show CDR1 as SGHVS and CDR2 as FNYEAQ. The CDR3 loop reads CASSTRRGSSYNEQFF. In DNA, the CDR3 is TGTGCCAGCAGCACTCGAAGGGGAAGCTCCTACAATGAGCAGTTCTTC.

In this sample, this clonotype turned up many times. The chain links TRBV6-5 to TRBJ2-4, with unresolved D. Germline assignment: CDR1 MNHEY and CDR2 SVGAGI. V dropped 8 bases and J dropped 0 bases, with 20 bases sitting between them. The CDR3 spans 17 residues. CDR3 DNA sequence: TGTGCCAGCCCCGGCCCGACGGACGGGCTAGCCAAAAACATTCAGTACTTC. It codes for CASPGPTDGLAKNIQYF.

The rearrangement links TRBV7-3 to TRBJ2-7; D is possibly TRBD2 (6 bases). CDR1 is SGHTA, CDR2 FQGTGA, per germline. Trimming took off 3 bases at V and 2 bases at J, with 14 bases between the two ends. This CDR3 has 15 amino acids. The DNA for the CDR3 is TGTGCCAGCAGCTTTGGGGCAGGGAGGACCTACGAGCAGTACGTC. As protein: CASSFGAGRTYEQYV.

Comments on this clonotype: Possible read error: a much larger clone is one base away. CDR3 sequence reads: CASSQDSNGHTF. CDR3 DNA: TGTGCCAGCAGCCAAGATAGTAATGGCCACACCTTC. The chain combines TRBV3-1 with TRBJ1-2; D is undetermined. CDR1 and CDR2 from the germline V gene are LGHDT and YNNKEL (reference sequence). The CDR3 totals 12 residues.

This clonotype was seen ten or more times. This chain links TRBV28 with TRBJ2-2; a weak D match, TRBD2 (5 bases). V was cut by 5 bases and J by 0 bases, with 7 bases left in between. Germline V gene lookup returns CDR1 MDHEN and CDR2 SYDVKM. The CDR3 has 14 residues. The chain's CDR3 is CASSLGTNTGELFF. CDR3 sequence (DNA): TGTGCCAGCAGTCTCGGGACGAACACCGGGGAGCTGTTTTTT.

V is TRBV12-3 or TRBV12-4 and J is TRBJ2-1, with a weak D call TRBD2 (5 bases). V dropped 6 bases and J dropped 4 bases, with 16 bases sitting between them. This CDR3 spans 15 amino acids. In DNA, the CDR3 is TGTGCCAGCAGCCTAGGACCCTCGGGGTACAATGAGCAGTTCTTC. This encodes CASSLGPSGYNEQFF.

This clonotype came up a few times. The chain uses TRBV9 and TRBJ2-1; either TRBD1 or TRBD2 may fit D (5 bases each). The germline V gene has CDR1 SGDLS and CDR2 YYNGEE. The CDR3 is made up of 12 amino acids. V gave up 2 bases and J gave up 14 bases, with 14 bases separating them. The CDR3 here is CASSVGVGEKFF. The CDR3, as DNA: TGTGCCAGCAGCGTGGGGGTGGGGGAGAAGTTCTTC.

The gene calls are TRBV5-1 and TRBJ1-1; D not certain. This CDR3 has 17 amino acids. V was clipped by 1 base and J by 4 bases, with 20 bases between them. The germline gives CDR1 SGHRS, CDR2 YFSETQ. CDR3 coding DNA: TGCGCCAGCAGCTTGATCGATATGTCGGGGTATGGCACTGAAGCTTTCTTT. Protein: CASSLIDMSGYGTEAFF.

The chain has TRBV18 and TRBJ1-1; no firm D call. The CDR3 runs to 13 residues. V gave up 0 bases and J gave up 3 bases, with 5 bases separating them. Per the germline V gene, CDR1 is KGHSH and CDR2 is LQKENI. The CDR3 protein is CASSPPTDTEAFF. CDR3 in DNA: TGTGCCAGCTCACCACCCACGGACACTGAAGCTTTCTTT.

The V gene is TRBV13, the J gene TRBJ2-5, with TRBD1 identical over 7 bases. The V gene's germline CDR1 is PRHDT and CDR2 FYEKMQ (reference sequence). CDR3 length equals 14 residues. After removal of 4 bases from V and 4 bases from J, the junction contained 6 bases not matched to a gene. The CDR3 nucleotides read TGTGCCAGCAGCTGGGGACAGATGGGAGAGACCCAGTACTTC. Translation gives CASSWGQMGETQYF.

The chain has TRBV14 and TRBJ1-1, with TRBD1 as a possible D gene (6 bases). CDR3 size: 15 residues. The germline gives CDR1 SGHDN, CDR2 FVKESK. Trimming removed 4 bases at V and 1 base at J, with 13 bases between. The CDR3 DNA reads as TGTGCCAGCAGCCGGGGCAGGGGAAGGAACACTGAAGCTTTCTTT. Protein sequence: CASSRGRGRNTEAFF. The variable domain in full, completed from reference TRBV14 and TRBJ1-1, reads EAGVTQFPSHSVIEKGQTVTLRCDPISGHDNLYWYRRVMGKEIKFLLHFVKESKQDESGMPNNRFLAERTGGTYSTLKVQPAELEDSGVYFCASSRGRGRNTEAFFGQGTRLTVV.

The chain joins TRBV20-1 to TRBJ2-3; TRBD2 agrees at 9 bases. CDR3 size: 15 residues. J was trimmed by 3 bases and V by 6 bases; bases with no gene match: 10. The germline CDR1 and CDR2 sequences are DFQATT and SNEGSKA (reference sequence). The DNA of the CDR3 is TGCAGTGCCGTTCCGCTAAGCGGGAGGACAGATACGCAGTATTTT. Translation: CSAVPLSGRTDTQYF.

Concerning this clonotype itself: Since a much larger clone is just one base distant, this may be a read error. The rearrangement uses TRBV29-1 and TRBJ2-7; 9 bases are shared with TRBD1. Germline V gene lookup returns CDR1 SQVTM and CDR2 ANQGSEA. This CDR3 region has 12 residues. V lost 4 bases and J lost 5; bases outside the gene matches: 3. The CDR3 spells CSVGQGGNEQYF. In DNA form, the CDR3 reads TGCAGCGTTGGACAGGGGGGTAACGAGCAGTACTTC.

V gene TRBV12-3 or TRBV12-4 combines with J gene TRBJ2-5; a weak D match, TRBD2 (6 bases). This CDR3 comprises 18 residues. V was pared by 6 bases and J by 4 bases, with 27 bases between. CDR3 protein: CASSSGTFLPGVGETQYF. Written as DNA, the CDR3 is TGTGCCAGCAGCTCTGGGACTTTTCTGCCGGGGGTTGGAGAGACCCAGTACTTC.

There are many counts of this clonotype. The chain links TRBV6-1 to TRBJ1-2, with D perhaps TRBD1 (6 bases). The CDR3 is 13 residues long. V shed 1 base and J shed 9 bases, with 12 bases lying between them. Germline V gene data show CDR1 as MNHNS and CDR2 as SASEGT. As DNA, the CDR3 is TGTGCCAGCAGTGAAGGGACAGTCGGGAGCTACACCTTC. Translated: CASSEGTVGSYTF.

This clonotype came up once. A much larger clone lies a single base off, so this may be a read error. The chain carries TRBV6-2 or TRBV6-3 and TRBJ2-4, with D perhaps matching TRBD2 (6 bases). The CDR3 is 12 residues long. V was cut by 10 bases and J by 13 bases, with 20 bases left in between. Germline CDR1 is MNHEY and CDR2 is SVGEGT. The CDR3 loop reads CATTDYLNEQYF. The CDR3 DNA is TGTGCCACCACGGACTATTTAAATGAGCAGTACTTC.

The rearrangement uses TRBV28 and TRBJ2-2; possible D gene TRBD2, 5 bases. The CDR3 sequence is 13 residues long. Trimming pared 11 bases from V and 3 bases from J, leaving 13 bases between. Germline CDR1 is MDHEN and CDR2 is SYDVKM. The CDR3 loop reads CAGGGPYTGELFF. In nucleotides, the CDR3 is TGTGCCGGAGGCGGGCCCTACACCGGGGAGCTGTTTTTT.

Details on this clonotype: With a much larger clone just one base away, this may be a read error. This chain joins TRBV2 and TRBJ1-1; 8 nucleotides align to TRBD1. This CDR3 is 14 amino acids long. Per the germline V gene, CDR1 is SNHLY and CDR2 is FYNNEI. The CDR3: CANSKQGADTEAFF. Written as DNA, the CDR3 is TGTGCCAACAGTAAGCAGGGGGCGGACACTGAAGCTTTCTTT.

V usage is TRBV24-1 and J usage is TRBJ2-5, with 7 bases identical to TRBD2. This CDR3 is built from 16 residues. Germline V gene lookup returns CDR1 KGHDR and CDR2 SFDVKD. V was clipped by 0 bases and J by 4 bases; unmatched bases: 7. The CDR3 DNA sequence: TGTGCCACCAGTGATTTGGCGGCAAGGGAGGGAGAGACCCAGTACTTC. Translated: CATSDLAAREGETQYF.

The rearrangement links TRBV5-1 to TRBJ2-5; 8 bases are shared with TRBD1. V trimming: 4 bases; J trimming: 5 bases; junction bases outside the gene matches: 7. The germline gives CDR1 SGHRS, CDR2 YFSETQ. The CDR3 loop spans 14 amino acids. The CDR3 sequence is CASSPDRVWETQYF. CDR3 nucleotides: TGCGCCAGCAGCCCGGACAGGGTGTGGGAGACCCAGTACTTC.

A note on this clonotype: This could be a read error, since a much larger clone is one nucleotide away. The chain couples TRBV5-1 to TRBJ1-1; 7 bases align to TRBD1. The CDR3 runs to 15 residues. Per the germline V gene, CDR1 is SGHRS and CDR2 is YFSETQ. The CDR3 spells CASSYNPGQTNEASF. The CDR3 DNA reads TGCGCCAGCAGCTATAATCCGGGACAGACGAATGAAGCTTCCTTT.

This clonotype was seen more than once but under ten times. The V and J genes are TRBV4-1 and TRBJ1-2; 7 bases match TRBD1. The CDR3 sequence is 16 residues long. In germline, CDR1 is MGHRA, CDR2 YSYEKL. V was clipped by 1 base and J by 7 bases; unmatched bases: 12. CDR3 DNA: TGCGCCAGCAGCCAAGGACGGACAGGCCGGCGGGGTGGCTACACCTTC. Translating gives CASSQGRTGRRGGYTF.

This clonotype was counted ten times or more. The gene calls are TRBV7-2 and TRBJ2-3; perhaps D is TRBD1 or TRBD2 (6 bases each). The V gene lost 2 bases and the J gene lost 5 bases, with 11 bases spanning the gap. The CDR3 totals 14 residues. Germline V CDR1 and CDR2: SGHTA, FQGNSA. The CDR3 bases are TGTGCCAGCAGCTTATGGGGGGCGCAAGATACGCAGTATTTT. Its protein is CASSLWGAQDTQYF.

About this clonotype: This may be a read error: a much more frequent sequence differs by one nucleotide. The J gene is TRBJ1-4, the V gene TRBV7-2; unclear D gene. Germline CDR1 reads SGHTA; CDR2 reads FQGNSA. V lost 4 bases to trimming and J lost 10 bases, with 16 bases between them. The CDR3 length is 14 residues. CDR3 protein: CASSWDGGVGKLFF. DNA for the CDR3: TGTGCCAGCAGCTGGGATGGCGGGGTAGGAAAACTGTTTTTT.

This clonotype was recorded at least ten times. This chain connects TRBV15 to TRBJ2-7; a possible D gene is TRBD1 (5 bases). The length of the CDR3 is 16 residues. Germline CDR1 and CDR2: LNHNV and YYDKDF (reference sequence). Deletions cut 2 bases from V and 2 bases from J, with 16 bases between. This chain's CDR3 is CATSRLISTGAYEQYF. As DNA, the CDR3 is TGTGCCACCAGCAGACTTATTTCTACAGGAGCCTACGAGCAGTACTTC.

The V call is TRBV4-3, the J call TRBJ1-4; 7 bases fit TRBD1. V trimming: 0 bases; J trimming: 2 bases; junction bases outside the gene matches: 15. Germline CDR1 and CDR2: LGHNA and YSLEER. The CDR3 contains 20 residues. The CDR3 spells CASSQEMGQGGQTTNEKLFF. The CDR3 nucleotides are TGCGCCAGCAGCCAAGAGATGGGGCAGGGGGGTCAGACGACTAATGAAAAACTGTTTTTT.

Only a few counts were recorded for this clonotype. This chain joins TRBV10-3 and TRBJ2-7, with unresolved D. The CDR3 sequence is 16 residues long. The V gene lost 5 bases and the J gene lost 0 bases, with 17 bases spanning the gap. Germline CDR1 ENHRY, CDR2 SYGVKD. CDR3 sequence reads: CAISYRAGPHSYEQYF. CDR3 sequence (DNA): TGTGCCATCAGTTACCGTGCAGGCCCCCACTCCTACGAGCAGTACTTC.

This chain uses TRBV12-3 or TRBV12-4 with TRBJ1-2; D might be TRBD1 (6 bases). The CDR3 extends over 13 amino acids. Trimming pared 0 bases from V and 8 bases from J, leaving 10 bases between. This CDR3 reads CASSLAATGGYTF. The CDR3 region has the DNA TGTGCCAGCAGTTTAGCCGCAACAGGGGGCTACACCTTC.

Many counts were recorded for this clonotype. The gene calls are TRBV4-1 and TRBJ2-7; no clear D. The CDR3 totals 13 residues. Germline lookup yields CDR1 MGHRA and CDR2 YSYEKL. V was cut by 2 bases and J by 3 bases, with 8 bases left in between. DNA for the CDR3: TGCGCCAGCAGCCAACGTGTTGGCTACGAGCAGTACTTC. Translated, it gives CASSQRVGYEQYF.

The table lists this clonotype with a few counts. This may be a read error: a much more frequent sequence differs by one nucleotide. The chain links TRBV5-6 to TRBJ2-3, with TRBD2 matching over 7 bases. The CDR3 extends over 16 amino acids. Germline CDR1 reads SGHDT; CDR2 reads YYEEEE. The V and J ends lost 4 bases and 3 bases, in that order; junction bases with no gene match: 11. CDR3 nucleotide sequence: TGTGCCAGCAGCCAGAGCGGGATAGGGAAAACAGATACGCAGTATTTT. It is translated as CASSQSGIGKTDTQYF.